Listed below are T cell receptor beta chains from one sample, sequenced in a study of response to subunit inactivated influenza vaccine. MiXCR, applied by TCRdb to the RT-PCR reads, yields one record per CDR3 protein. In the table there are 550,000 to 800,000 distinct CDR3 sequences, about 15% of which are singletons. This material consisted of PBMCs from blood, taken less than 15 days before vaccination. The receptor set was obtained from a man aged 50-59 years who received an inactivated influenza vaccine. CDR3s include the opening cysteine and the closing phenylalanine or tryptophan. A D gene is named only where the DNA matches it firmly. Clone size is stated in some rows and not others, as once, few, many or a class when expanded.

TGTGCCTGGAGAGGTAGCACAGATACGCAGTATTTT	CAWRGSTDTQYF	TRBV30	.	.	TRBJ2-3
TGCGCCAGCAGCCTCCGCCCGACTAGCGGGGGGCAAGAGACCCAGTACTTC	CASSLRPTSGGQETQYF	TRBV4-1	few	TRBD2	TRBJ2-5
TGTGCCAGCAGCTTCCTAGCGGGGGAGAACACCGGGGAGCTGTTTTTT	CASSFLAGENTGELFF	TRBV11-2	few	TRBD2	TRBJ2-2
TGTGCCAGCAGTTTCAACCCTCTCCTGGAGCAGTTCTTC	CASSFNPLLEQFF	TRBV12-3/TRBV12-4	.	.	TRBJ2-1
TGTGCCAGCAGAAAACCCACAGGGGCGAAAGATACGCAGTATTTT	CASRKPTGAKDTQYF	TRBV5-5	few	TRBD1	TRBJ2-3
TGTGCCAGCTCACTTTATTCCGGGACTGGCTCCTACGAGCAGTACTTC	CASSLYSGTGSYEQYF	TRBV18	.	.	TRBJ2-7
TGTGCCACCAGCAAGAACCGGGACTATGCAAATGAGCAGTTCTTC	CATSKNRDYANEQFF	TRBV15	.	TRBD2	TRBJ2-1
TGTGCCAGCTCTTTCGGGGGGGCAGCCACCGGGGAGCTGTTTTTT	CASSFGGAATGELFF	TRBV2	few	TRBD2	TRBJ2-2
TGTGCCAGCAGTTTCCCCACAGCAGGGGGGGACACCGGGGAGCTGTTTTTT	CASSFPTAGGDTGELFF	TRBV12-3/TRBV12-4	many	.	TRBJ2-2
TGCAGCGTACCCTCGGGACAGGGGAACACCGGGGAGCTGTTTTTT	CSVPSGQGNTGELFF	TRBV29-1	.	TRBD1	TRBJ2-2
TGTGCCAGCAGCCAAGATTTAGTCGCCGAGCAGTACTTC	CASSQDLVAEQYF	TRBV3-1	many	.	TRBJ2-7
TGTGCCAGCAGAGACAGGGGGTGGGAGTACGAGCAGTACTTC	CASRDRGWEYEQYF	TRBV28	.	TRBD1	TRBJ2-7
TGCAGTGCCGGCAGGACAGGAGTTGAGTACTTC	CSAGRTGVEYF	TRBV20-1	.	TRBD1	TRBJ2-5
TGTGCCAGCAGCCAAGATTTAGGACAGATGGGAGAGACCCAGTACTTC	CASSQDLGQMGETQYF	TRBV4-2	.	.	TRBJ2-5
TGCGCCAGCAGTTTAAGATCGGCAACTAATGAAAAACTGTTTTTT	CASSLRSATNEKLFF	TRBV5-1	.	.	TRBJ1-4
TGCAGTGCTAGAGTAACAGGGATGACTCAGCCCCAGCATTTT	CSARVTGMTQPQHF	TRBV20-1	many	.	TRBJ1-5
TGCAGTGCTATACCTAGCGGGAGGGCGGAAGAGCAGTACTTC	CSAIPSGRAEEQYF	TRBV20-1	.	TRBD2	TRBJ2-7
TGCAGTGCTAGAGTGAAGGGTTTGAACACTGAAGCTTTCTTT	CSARVKGLNTEAFF	TRBV20-1	few	.	TRBJ1-1